Below, 24 T cell receptor beta chains from the same sample are listed, as sequenced in a study of cytomegalovirus exposure and HLA in healthy donors. In the PCR, 60 Vbeta and 13 Jbeta primers were used. Method: immunoSEQ multiplex PCR; TCRdb's copy keeps in-frame clones and lacks some. Among about 45,000 clones listed, roughly half were seen once. The material sequenced was PBMCs. The receptor set was obtained from a man between 60 and 75 years old in good health and CMV-seronegative.

A few counts support this clone. This chain links TRBV6-6 with TRBJ1-1, with D unclear. Trimming shortened V by 6 bases and J by 1 base, and 9 bases separated the two germline ends. Germline V lookup: CDR1 MNHNY, CDR2 SVGAGI (reference sequence). This CDR3 spans 13 amino acids. This CDR3 is CASSPLSNTEAFF. In DNA, the CDR3 is TGTGCCAGCAGCCCTCTTTCGAACACTGAAGCTTTCTTT.

This clone showed up just a few times. This chain links TRBV2 with TRBJ1-2; TRBD1 matches 8 bases. Germline values: CDR1 SNHLY, CDR2 FYNNEI. V shed 5 bases, J shed 0 bases, and the junction held 5 bases outside the gene matches. The CDR3 extends over 15 amino acids. CDR3 sequence (DNA): TGTGCCAGCAGTTCACAGGGGGAAGCTAACTATGGCTACACCTTC. Translated: CASSSQGEANYGYTF. Complete variable domain (other parts from reference TRBV2 and TRBJ1-2): EPEVTQTPSHQVTQMGQEVILRCVPISNHLYFYWYRQILGQKVEFLVSFYNNEISEKSEIFDDQFSVERPDGSNFTLKIRSTKLEDSAMYFCASSSQGEANYGYTFGSGTRLTVV.

The gene calls are TRBV10-3 and TRBJ1-1, with D perhaps TRBD1 (6 bases). The CDR3 consists of 13 residues. V lost 0 bases to trimming and J lost 8 bases, with 10 bases between them. Looked up from germline, CDR1 is ENHRY and CDR2 is SYGVKD. The CDR3 here is CAISESGAPEAFF. The CDR3 DNA is TGTGCCATCAGTGAGTCGGGGGCCCCAGAAGCTTTCTTT.

The V call is TRBV9, the J call TRBJ1-5, with 7 bases lining up with TRBD1. J was trimmed by 2 bases and V by 3 bases; bases with no gene match: 2. The CDR3 is 14 amino acids. Germline CDR1 SGDLS, CDR2 YYNGEE. The CDR3 region has the DNA TGTGCCAGCAGCGCCGGGACAGGCAATCAGCCCCAGCATTTT. Encoded protein: CASSAGTGNQPQHF. The full variable domain, its missing parts supplied by reference TRBV9 and TRBJ1-5, is DSGVTQTPKHLITATGQRVTLRCSPRSGDLSVYWYQQSLDQGLQFLIQYYNGEERAKGNILERFSAQQFPDLHSELNLSSLELGDSALYFCASSAGTGNQPQHFGDGTRLSIL.

The sample holds a few counts of this clone. A read error may produce the germline difference seen at one junction end. The CDR3 DNA is TGTGCTAGTGGCTATCGGACTAGCGAGAGCTCCTACTATGAGCAGTTCTTC. Amino acids: CASGYRTSESSYYEQFF. The chain carries TRBV12-5 and TRBJ2-1; TRBD2 aligns across 9 bases. The CDR3 is 17 amino acids. Germline V gene data show CDR1 as LGHNT and CDR2 as FRNRAP.

The chain recombines TRBV5-1 with TRBJ2-5; TRBD1 aligns across 7 bases. Germline CDR1 SGHRS, CDR2 YFSETQ. Germline trimming cut 2 bases from V and 3 bases from J; bases unmatched to any gene: 4. The CDR3 loop spans 14 amino acids. CDR3 DNA sequence: TGCGCCAGCAGCTTTCCGGGACAGAAAGAGACCCAGTACTTC. Residues: CASSFPGQKETQYF.

This chain connects TRBV7-7 to TRBJ2-1, with TRBD2 identical over 8 bases. The V gene end was trimmed by 1 base and the J gene end by 9 bases; junction bases not matched to a gene: 8. Germline V CDR1 and CDR2: SSHAT, FNYEAQ (reference sequence). The CDR3 is made up of 15 amino acids. The chain's CDR3 is CASSLEAGDDSEQFF. The CDR3 nucleotides are TGTGCCAGCAGCTTAGAAGCGGGAGATGATAGTGAGCAGTTCTTC.

CDR3 in DNA: TGTGCCAGCAGCGTCCCACAGGGAGGGGACACTGAAGCTTTCTTT. Translation gives CASSVPQGGDTEAFF. This chain uses TRBV7-9 with TRBJ1-1, with D possibly TRBD1 on 6 matching bases. CDR3 length: 15 amino acids. Germline values: CDR1 SEHNR, CDR2 FQNEAQ (reference sequence). Trimming took off 5 bases at V and 3 bases at J, with 16 bases between the two ends.

This clone has more than one count but fewer than ten. The chain uses TRBV19 and TRBJ2-7; D may be TRBD2 (6 bases). Trimming left V 10 bases short and J 7 bases short, with 14 bases between. Per the germline V gene, CDR1 is LNHDA and CDR2 is SQIVND (reference sequence). This CDR3 comprises 11 residues. The CDR3 sequence: CATAGGREQYF. DNA for the CDR3: TGTGCCACCGCCGGGGGTCGGGAGCAGTACTTC.

This chain links TRBV30 with TRBJ1-2; D gene uncertain. Trimming shortened V by 2 bases and J by 5 bases, and 15 bases separated the two germline ends. In germline, CDR1 is GTSNPN, CDR2 SVGIG (reference sequence). This CDR3 is built from 14 residues. Written as DNA, the CDR3 is TGTGCCTGGAGTATGCCCGGGTTCTCTTATGGCTACACCTTC. Amino acids: CAWSMPGFSYGYTF.

The gene calls are TRBV23-1 and TRBJ2-5; a possible D gene is TRBD1 (5 bases). TRBV23-1 counts as an open reading frame of uncertain function. The CDR3 is 17 amino acids. Trimming took 4 bases from V and 1 from J, leaving 19 bases between them. The CDR3 sequence: CASSPGGTGLSQETQYF. The CDR3 bases are TGCGCCAGCAGTCCGGGTGGTACAGGTCTAAGCCAAGAGACCCAGTACTTC.

This clone was observed a handful of times. The V and J genes are TRBV7-8 and TRBJ1-1; 8 nucleotides agree with TRBD1. CDR3 length equals 15 residues. The V and J ends lost 5 bases and 3 bases, in that order; junction bases with no gene match: 8. Germline V gene data show CDR1 as SGHVS and CDR2 as FQNEAQ. CDR3 coding DNA: TGTGCCAGCAGCACTCAACAGGGGGGATACACTGAAGCTTTCTTT. Translation gives CASSTQQGGYTEAFF.

In its sample, this clone ranks as medium-sized (0.01 to 0.1%). The V and J genes are TRBV28 and TRBJ2-7, with D tentatively TRBD1 (6 bases). V lost 2 bases to trimming and J lost 10 bases, with 9 bases between them. Germline assignment: CDR1 MDHEN and CDR2 SYDVKM. The CDR3 spans 11 residues. CDR3 region: CASSLPGAQYF. DNA for the CDR3: TGTGCCAGCAGTTTACCAGGGGCCCAGTACTTC.

The chain combines TRBV9 with TRBJ2-7, with TRBD1 matching over 7 bases. Germline CDR1 is SGDLS and CDR2 is YYNGEE. The CDR3 loop spans 14 amino acids. V lost 4 bases to trimming and J lost 12 bases; unmatched junction nucleotides: 16. CDR3 nucleotides: TGTGCCAGCAGCCCTTCTCGGGACAGCCTTCCCCCGTACTTC. Encoded protein: CASSPSRDSLPPYF.

The chain is built from TRBV30 and TRBJ1-3; no firm D call. V shed 0 bases and J shed 8 bases, with 11 bases lying between them. This CDR3 has 13 residues. Germline CDR1 is GTSNPN and CDR2 is SVGIG (reference sequence). DNA of the CDR3: TGTGCCTGGAGTGTAAACAGCGGGGACACCATATATTTT. Its protein is CAWSVNSGDTIYF.

This clone was recorded a few times. This chain joins TRBV25-1 and TRBJ2-3; 10 positions agree with TRBD1. From germline, CDR1 is MGHDK and CDR2 SYGVNS. The CDR3 spans 16 residues. J lost 9 bases, V lost 3 bases, and 12 bases had no gene match. CDR3 DNA: TGTGCCAGCAGTGAGACTGGGTTGGGGACAGGGGACACGCAGTATTTT. As protein: CASSETGLGTGDTQYF. Supplemented by reference TRBV25-1 and TRBJ2-3, the full variable domain reads EADIYQTPRYLVIGTGKKITLECSQTMGHDKMYWYQQDPGMELHLIHYSYGVNSTEKGDLSSESTVSRIRTEHFPLTLESARPSHTSQYLCASSETGLGTGDTQYFGPGTRLTVL.

The rearrangement uses TRBV7-8 and TRBJ1-1; 10 bases line up with TRBD1. Per the germline V gene, CDR1 is SGHVS and CDR2 is FQNEAQ. CDR3 length: 17 amino acids. V lost 3 bases, J lost 6 bases, and 13 bases stayed unmatched. CDR3 sequence (DNA): TGTGCCAGCAGCTTTAGAAGAACCGGGACAGGGGCGTCTGAAGCTTTCTTT. Amino acid sequence: CASSFRRTGTGASEAFF.

The chain couples TRBV12-2 to TRBJ1-1; the D segment call TRBD1 is taken from the table without a DNA check. TRBV12-2 is labeled a pseudogene. This CDR3 has 17 amino acids. The CDR3 DNA is TGTGCAAGTCGCCGACTGAGGGACAGGGGGTTGGACACTGAAGCTTTCTTT. It specifies CASRRLRDRGLDTEAFF.

This clone was seen a few times. The rearrangement joins TRBV7-2 to TRBJ2-2; tentatively, D is TRBD1 (5 bases). Germline V gives CDR1 SGHTA, CDR2 FQGNSA. This CDR3 is 15 amino acids long. V dropped 5 bases and J dropped 4 bases, with 14 bases sitting between them. CDR3 nucleotides: TGTGCCAGCAGCCCCGATGGGGCCGGCACCGGGGAGCTGTTTTTT. This codes for CASSPDGAGTGELFF.

This chain uses TRBV7-2 with TRBJ2-7, with 9 positions matching TRBD2. The germline V gene encodes CDR1 SGHTA and CDR2 FQGNSA. The CDR3 loop spans 16 amino acids. Trimming took 6 bases from V and 3 from J; bases not matched to a gene: 12. CDR3 in amino acids: CASSLGTSPGNYEQYF. CDR3 nucleotides: TGTGCCAGCAGTCTCGGGACTAGCCCCGGGAACTACGAGCAGTACTTC.

This chain links TRBV6-1 with TRBJ1-5; possibly TRBD1 for D (5 bases). The CDR3 covers 15 residues. In germline, CDR1 is MNHNS, CDR2 SASEGT. V was trimmed by 6 bases and J by 6 bases, leaving 18 bases between them. The CDR3 loop reads CASRPRRGSGQPQHF. The CDR3 DNA follows: TGTGCCAGCAGACCAAGGAGGGGATCTGGTCAGCCCCAGCATTTT.

This clone was detected only a few times. This CDR3 is CASSPRDRAYEQYF. In DNA form, the CDR3 reads TGTGCCAGCAGCCCGAGGGACAGGGCCTACGAGCAGTACTTC. The rearrangement links TRBV7-9 to TRBJ2-7; 9 nucleotides agree with TRBD1. The CDR3 runs to 14 residues. Germline values: CDR1 SEHNR, CDR2 FQNEAQ (reference sequence). V dropped 5 bases and J dropped 2; count of bases not matched to a gene: 4.

Of note for this clone: Distinct nucleotide sequences in the sample also encode this CDR3. V usage is TRBV30 and J usage is TRBJ2-3; 7 bases match TRBD2. The CDR3 is 14 residues long. V was pared by 0 bases and J by 1 base, with 1 base of the junction left unmatched. Looked up from germline, CDR1 is GTSNPN and CDR2 is SVGIG (reference sequence). CDR3 DNA sequence: TGTGCCTGGAGTGTGGCGGGAGGCACAGATACGCAGTATTTT. Translated, it gives CAWSVAGGTDTQYF.

The rearrangement uses TRBV7-9 and TRBJ1-4; TRBD1 matches 8 bases. V was clipped by 4 bases and J by 8 bases; unmatched bases: 6. The CDR3 is 14 amino acids. Looked up from germline, CDR1 is SEHNR and CDR2 is FQNEAQ (reference sequence). The CDR3 nucleotides are TGTGCCAGCAGCTCAAGACAGGGGCAAGAAAAACTGTTTTTT. Protein: CASSSRQGQEKLFF.